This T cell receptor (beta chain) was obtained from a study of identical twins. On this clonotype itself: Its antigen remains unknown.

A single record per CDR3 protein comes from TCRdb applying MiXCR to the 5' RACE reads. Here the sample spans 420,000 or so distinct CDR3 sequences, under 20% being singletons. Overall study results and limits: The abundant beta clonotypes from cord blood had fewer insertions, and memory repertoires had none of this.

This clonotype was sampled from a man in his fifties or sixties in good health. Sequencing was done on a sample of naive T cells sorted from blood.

The CDR3 sequence: CASSLYSGLADTQYF. For the CDR3, the DNA is TGTGCCAGCAGTTTATACAGCGGACTGGCAGATACGCAGTATTTT. V is TRBV27 and J is TRBJ2-3, with a possible D match to TRBD2 (5 bases). The ends were cut back, 1 base at V and 4 bases at J, with 12 bases in the middle. Germline CDR1 is MNHEY and CDR2 is SMNVEV (reference sequence). CDR3 length: 15 residues.